This T cell receptor beta chain was identified during a study of vaccination and CD4 T cells after COVID-19. Overall study context: Across the group, participants received two doses of either BNT162b2 or mRNA-1273 vaccine. Study results and caveats: A nonsignificant median increase from roughly 21 to 40 SARS-CoV-2-reactive clonotypes was observed. Only post-vaccination samples contained a median roughly 90% of the reactive clones in convalescent patients.

The treatment denotes: roughly ten-day PBMC culture with coronavirus spike peptide pools or control peptides (ViraFEST assay). CD4+ T cells of the unexposed donor were collected before the COVID-19 pandemic (2011-2018). Scientists ran DNA taken from cultured CD4+ T cells through the Oncomine TCR Beta short-read assay for sequencing. Via MiXCR, TCRdb re-called the PCR reads, giving one row per CDR3 protein. Here the sample spans some 7,000 distinct CDR3 sequences, around 50% being singletons. Concerning this clonotype itself: Its target is not known.

CDR1 and CDR2 (germline): SGHTA, FQGNSA. The CDR3 is 16 amino acids. V shed 1 base, J shed 1 base, and the junction held 6 bases outside the gene matches. V gene TRBV7-2 combines with J gene TRBJ1-1, with 7 positions matching TRBD1. Sequences were obtained from CD4+ T cells from blood, cultured in vitro. The TCR originated in a human donor in good health. This CDR3 is CASSLGDRVANTEAFF. The CDR3 DNA reads TGTGCCAGCAGCTTAGGAGACAGGGTCGCGAACACTGAAGCTTTCTTT.